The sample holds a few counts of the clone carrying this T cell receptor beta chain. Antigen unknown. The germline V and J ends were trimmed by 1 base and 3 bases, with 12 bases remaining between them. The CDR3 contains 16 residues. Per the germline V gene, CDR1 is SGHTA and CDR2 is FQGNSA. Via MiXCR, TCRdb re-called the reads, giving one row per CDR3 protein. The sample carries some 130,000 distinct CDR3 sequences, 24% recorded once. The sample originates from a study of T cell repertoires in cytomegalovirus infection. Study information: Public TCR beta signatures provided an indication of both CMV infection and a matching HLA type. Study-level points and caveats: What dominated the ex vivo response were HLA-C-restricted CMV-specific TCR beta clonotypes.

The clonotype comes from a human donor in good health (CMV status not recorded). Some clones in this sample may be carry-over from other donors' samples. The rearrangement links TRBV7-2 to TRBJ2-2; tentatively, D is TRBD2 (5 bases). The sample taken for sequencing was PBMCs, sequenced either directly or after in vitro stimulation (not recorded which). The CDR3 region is CASSLGSTGYTGELFF. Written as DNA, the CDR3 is TGTGCCAGCAGCTTAGGCTCGACGGGGTACACCGGGGAGCTGTTTTTT.